This T cell receptor (beta chain) derives from a study of T-cell memory formation after mild COVID-19 (dated by TCRdb to the early 2020s). In the study overall: Most TCR sequence clusters were specific to one of the two donors. Longitudinal TCRalpha and TCRbeta repertoire sequencing tracked T-cell clones expanding and contracting after mild COVID-19 in two donors. The cohort was made up of two young adult volunteers, one female and one male, who were previously healthy. The paper as a whole reports these results and caveats: Contracting CD4+ clones appeared mostly in the CM and EM memory subsets, whereas CD8+ clones were enriched in EMRA. Whether the second-wave clones peaking on day 37 were SARS-CoV-2 specific was not confirmed. Some responding clones were found in pre-infection memory, which suggests that pre-existing cross-reactive memory T cells took part in the SARS-CoV-2 response. From day 15 to 85, contracting clones showed balanced CD4/CD8 phenotypes, whereas a second wave of clones that expanded from day 15 to 37 leaned towards CD4+. Only a couple of mild cases were covered by the study, and larger cohorts that include severe cases with pre-infection samples were considered necessary.

The germline V gene sets CDR1 to LGHNA and CDR2 to YNFKEQ. Deletion took 0 bases off V and 6 bases off J, with a span of 9 bases between the germline ends. The cysteine opens and the phenylalanine closes a CDR3 of 15 amino acids. The read is trimmed to its CDR3 DNA, 45 bases read in frame from base 1. The reads were generated on an Illumina NovaSeq 6000. cDNA libraries for TCRalpha and TCRbeta were prepared by 5'RACE using constant-segment primers, with sample barcodes and unique molecular identifiers added. RNA was extracted from every sample with Trizol reagent. The libraries were amplified in two PCR steps, and the second step added a second sample barcode and Illumina TruSeq adapters. Sequencing of libraries was performed on an Illumina NovaSeq with 2 x 150 bp paired-end reads. From the authors' description of their analysis: Reads were demultiplexed and collapsed into UMI-guided consensus sequences with migec v1.2.7. Using mixcr v2.1.11, UMI consensuses were aligned to TRA and TRB V and J templates and then assembled into clonotypes. Expanded or contracted clonotypes were those called significant by both edgeR and NoisET, with noise models trained on biological replicates. For edgeR calls, the thresholds were a false discovery rate-adjusted p below 0.01 and a log2 fold-change of 1. As an exploratory analysis of dynamics, max-normalized trajectories of the 1000 most abundant clonotypes were examined by PCA with hierarchical clustering. Each responding clone was given a CD4 or CD8 phenotype based on the CD4+ and CD8+ repertoires, which had been sequenced separately. The public reads were reprocessed in TCRdb via fastp at Q25 and MiXCR, keeping in-frame beta chains. Records with the same CDR3 protein are collapsed into one entry carrying the most frequent genes and DNA. The V and J calls and clone size are TCRdb's, not the authors'. The sample contains some 600,000 distinct CDR3 sequences, roughly 17% of them found a single time. Jointly, the top ten make up about 8.1% of the sample.

This clonotype was observed a few times. Its antigen specificity is not known. Base qualities are not at hand, and no much larger clone is one base apart. Ficoll-Paque density gradient centrifugation was used to isolate PBMCs. In this chain, TRBV4-2 is recombined with TRBJ1-6; TRBD1 could be the D gene, as 6 bases match. This receptor was obtained from an adult woman who had mild COVID-19 (a few samples of this study predate the infection). The sample titles of this study are shuffled in the database, so cell type and time point are left out; the donor was told from shared clones. Sequences were obtained from PBMCs or a T cell subset sorted from them (not recorded which). This receptor has the CDR3 CASSQEQGGNSPLHF. The nucleotides are TGTGCCAGCAGCCAAGAACAGGGAGGTAATTCACCCCTCCACTTT.